The clone carrying this TCR beta chain was observed a handful of times. What it binds is unknown. The data stem from a study of shared clonotypes between healthy human individuals. Study-wide context: Every donor yielded three CD4 naive, three CD4 memory, two CD8 naive and one CD8 memory plate.

The CDR3 is 15 amino acids. V dropped 1 base and J dropped 6 bases, with 14 bases sitting between them. CDR1 and CDR2 (germline): SGHRS, YFSETQ. Only in-frame clones appear in the TCRdb table, and some are missing; sequencing was by immunoSEQ multiplex PCR. The profile shows 950,000 to 1,300,000 clones, about 80% of them singletons. Study findings and constraints: Memory subsets had estimated richness that was generally smaller than that of naive subsets.

The sequence was collected from a man between 18 and 29 years old in good health. The chain couples TRBV5-1 to TRBJ1-3; weak D call: TRBD1 (5 bases). The sample comprised memory CD4+ T cells sorted from blood. Subset of the sample: CD45RA-negative fraction. CDR3 region: CASSLYDSSANTIYF. The CDR3 nucleotides are TGCGCCAGCAGCTTGTATGACAGCTCAGCAAACACCATATATTTT. The full variable domain, with the rest looked up from reference TRBV5-1 and TRBJ1-3, is KAGVTQTPRYLIKTRGQQVTLSCSPISGHRSVSWYQQTPGQGLQFLFEYFSETQRNKGNFPGRFSGRQFSNSRSEMNVSTLELGDSALYLCASSLYDSSANTIYFGEGSWLTVV.